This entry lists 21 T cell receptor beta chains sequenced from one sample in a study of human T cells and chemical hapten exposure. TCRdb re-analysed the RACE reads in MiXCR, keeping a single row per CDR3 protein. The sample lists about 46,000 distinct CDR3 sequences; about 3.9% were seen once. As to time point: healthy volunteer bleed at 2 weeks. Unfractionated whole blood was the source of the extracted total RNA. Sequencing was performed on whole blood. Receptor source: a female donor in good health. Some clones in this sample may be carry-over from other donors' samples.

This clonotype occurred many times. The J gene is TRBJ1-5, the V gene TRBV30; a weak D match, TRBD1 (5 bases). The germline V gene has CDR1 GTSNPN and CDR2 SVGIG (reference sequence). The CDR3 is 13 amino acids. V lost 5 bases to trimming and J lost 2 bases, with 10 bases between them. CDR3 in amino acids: CAWEKGGNQPQHF. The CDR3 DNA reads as TGTGCCTGGGAAAAAGGGGGCAATCAGCCCCAGCATTTT.

CDR3 sequence (DNA): TGCGCCAGCAGCTTGGTCCCTAGGAGTGCTGTCTCTGGAAACACCATATATTTT. Its translation: CASSLVPRSAVSGNTIYF. This rearrangement joins TRBV5-1 to TRBJ1-3; D gene uncertain. The CDR3 contains 18 residues. CDR1 is SGHRS and CDR2 is YFSETQ in the germline V gene. The germline V and J ends were trimmed by 0 bases and 0 bases, with 16 bases remaining between them.

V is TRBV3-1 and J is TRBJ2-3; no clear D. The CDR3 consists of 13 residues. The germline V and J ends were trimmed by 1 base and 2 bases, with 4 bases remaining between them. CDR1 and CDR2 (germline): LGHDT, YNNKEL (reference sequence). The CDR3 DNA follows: TGTGCCAGCAGCCAAGGCCCCACAGATACGCAGTATTTT. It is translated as CASSQGPTDTQYF.

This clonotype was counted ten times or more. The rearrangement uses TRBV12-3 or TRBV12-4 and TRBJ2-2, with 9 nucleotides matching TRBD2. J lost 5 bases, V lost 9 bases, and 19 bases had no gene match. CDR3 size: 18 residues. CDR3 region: CASHRGGDPRVRTGELFF. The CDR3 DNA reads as TGTGCCAGTCACCGCGGGGGGGATCCCCGAGTCCGGACCGGGGAGCTGTTTTTT.

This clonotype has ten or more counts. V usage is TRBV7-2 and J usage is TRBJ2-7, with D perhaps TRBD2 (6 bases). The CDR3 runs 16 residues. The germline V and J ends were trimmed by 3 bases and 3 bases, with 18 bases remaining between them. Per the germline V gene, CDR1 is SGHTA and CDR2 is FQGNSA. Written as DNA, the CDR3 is TGTGCCAGCAGCTTGGGAGGACTCTCGGACGTCTACGAGCAGTACTTC. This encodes CASSLGGLSDVYEQYF.

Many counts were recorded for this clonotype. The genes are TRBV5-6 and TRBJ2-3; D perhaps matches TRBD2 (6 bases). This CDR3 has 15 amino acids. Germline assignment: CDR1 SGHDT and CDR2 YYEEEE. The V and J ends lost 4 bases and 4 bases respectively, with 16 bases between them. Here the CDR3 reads CASSGDTGGSDTQYF. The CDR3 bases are TGTGCCAGCAGCGGTGACACCGGGGGTTCAGATACGCAGTATTTT.

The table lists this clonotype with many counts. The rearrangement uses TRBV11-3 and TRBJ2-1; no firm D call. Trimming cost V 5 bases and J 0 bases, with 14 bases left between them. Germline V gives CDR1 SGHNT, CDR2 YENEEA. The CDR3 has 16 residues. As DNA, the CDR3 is TGTGCCAGCAGCCCAGCGTTCCTGAGCTCCTACAATGAGCAGTTCTTC. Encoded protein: CASSPAFLSSYNEQFF.

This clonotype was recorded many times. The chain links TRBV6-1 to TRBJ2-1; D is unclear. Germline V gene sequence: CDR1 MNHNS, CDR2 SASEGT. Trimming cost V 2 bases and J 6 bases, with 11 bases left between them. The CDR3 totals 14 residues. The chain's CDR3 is CASSEWHRTNEQFF. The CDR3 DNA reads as TGTGCCAGCAGTGAATGGCACAGAACCAATGAGCAGTTCTTC.

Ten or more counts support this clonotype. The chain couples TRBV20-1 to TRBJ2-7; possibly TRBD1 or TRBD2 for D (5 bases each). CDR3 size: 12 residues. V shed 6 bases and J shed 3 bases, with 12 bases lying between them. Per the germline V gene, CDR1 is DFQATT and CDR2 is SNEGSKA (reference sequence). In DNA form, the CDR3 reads TGCAGTGCGGTCCGGGACGGCTACGAGCAGTACTTC. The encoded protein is CSAVRDGYEQYF.

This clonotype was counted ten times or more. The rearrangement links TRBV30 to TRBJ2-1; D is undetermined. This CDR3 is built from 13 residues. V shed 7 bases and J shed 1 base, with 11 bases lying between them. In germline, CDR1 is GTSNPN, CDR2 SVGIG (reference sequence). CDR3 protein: CASQDDSYNEQFF. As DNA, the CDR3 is TGTGCCTCGCAGGACGATTCCTACAATGAGCAGTTCTTC.

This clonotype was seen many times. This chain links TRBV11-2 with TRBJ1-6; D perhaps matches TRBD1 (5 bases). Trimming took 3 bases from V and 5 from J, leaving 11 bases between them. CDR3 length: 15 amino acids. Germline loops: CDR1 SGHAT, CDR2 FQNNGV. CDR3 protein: CASSFPSGNNSPLHF. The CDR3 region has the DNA TGTGCCAGCAGCTTTCCGTCAGGGAATAATTCACCCCTCCACTTT.

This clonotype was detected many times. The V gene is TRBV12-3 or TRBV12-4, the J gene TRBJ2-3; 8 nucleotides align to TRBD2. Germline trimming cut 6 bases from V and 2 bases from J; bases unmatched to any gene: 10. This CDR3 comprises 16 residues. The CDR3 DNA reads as TGTGCCAGCAGATCCGCTAGCGGGCGTTACACAGATACGCAGTATTTT. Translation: CASRSASGRYTDTQYF.

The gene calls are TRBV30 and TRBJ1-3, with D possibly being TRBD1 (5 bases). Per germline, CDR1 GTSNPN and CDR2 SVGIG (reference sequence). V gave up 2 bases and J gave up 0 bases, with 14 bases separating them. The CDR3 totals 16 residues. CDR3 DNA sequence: TGTGCCTGGAGTTTTAGGCAGGGTCACTCTGGAAACACCATATATTTT. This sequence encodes CAWSFRQGHSGNTIYF.

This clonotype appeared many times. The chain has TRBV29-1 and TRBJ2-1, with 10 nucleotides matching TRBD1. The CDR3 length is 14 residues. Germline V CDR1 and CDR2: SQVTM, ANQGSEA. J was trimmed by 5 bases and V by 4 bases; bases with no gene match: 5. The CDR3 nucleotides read TGCAGCGTTGTTCGGACAGGGGGGCACAATGAGCAGTTCTTC. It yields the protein CSVVRTGGHNEQFF.

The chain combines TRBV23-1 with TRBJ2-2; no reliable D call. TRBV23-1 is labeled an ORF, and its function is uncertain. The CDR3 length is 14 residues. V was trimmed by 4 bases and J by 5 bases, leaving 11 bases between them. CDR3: CASSRGGQTGELFF. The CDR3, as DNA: TGCGCCAGCAGTCGGGGTGGGCAGACCGGGGAGCTGTTTTTT.

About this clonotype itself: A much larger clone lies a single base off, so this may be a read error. CDR3 sequence: CASSLQESQYF. As DNA, the CDR3 is TGCGCCAGCAGCTTGCAGGAGTCCCAGTACTTC. The chain is built from TRBV5-1 and TRBJ2-5; D remains ambiguous. The CDR3 contains 11 residues. Germline values: CDR1 SGHRS, CDR2 YFSETQ. Trimming took off 1 base at V and 9 bases at J, with 7 bases between the two ends.

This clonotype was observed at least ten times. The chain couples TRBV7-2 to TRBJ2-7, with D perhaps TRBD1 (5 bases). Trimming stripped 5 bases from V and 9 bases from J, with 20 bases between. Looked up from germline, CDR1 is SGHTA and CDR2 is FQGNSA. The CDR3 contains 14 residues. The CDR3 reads CASSPQASGLGQYF. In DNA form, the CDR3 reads TGTGCCAGCAGCCCGCAAGCCTCAGGGCTCGGGCAGTACTTC.

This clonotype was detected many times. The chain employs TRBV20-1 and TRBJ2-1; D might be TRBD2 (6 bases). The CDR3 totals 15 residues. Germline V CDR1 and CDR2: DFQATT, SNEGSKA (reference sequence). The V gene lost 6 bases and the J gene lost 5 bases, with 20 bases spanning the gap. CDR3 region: CSATPRGDTHNEQFF. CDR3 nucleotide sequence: TGCAGTGCGACTCCCCGCGGGGATACCCACAATGAGCAGTTCTTC.

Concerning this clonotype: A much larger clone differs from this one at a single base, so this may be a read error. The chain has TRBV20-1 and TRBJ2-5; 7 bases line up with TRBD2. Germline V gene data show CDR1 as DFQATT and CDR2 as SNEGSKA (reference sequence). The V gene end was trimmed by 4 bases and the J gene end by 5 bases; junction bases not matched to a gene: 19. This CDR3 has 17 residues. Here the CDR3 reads CSAKSGVTSFCQETQYF. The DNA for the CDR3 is TGCAGTGCTAAAAGCGGGGTAACGAGTTTTTGTCAGGAGACCCAGTACTTC.

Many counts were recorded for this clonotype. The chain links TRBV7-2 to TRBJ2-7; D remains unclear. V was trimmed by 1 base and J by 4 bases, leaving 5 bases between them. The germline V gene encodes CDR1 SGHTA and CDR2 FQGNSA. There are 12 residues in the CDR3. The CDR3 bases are TGTGCCAGCAGCTTAGAGGAGTACGAGCAGTACTTC. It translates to CASSLEEYEQYF.

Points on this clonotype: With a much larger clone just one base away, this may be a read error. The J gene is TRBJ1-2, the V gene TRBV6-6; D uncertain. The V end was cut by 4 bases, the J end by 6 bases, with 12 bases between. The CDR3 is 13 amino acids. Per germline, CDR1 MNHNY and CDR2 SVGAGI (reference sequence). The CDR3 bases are TGTGCCAGCAGTTCAGACGTAACCGATGGCTACACCTTC. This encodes CASSSDVTDGYTF.